This is a list of T cell receptor beta chains from one sample in a study of cytomegalovirus exposure and HLA in healthy donors. Method: immunoSEQ multiplex PCR; TCRdb's copy keeps in-frame clones and lacks some. The sample holds around 150,000 clones; 75% are singletons and the top ten take 2.5% to 3%. The sequenced material came from PBMCs. These receptors came from a woman aged 45 to 65 in good health and CMV-seropositive. Both conserved end residues are part of each CDR3. Each record gives: J gene, V gene, clone size, D gene, CDR3 DNA, CDR3 protein. The D gene is left open where the match is weak. Part of the rows lack a size; the others show once, few, many or a class for expanded clones.

j_gene: TRBJ1-2; v_gene: TRBV18; abundance: NA; d_gene: TRBD1; CDR3nt: TGTGCCAGCTCCACAATAACAGGGGACTCGGGCTACACCTTC; CDR3aa: CASSTITGDSGYTF
j_gene: TRBJ2-7; v_gene: TRBV19; abundance: NA; d_gene: TRBD1; CDR3nt: TGTGCCAGTAGTATGCGACAGGGGGCTTACGAGCAGTACTTC; CDR3aa: CASSMRQGAYEQYF
j_gene: TRBJ1-2; v_gene: TRBV11-2; abundance: NA; d_gene: NA; CDR3nt: TGTGCCAGCAGCTCAGACTATGGCTACACCTTC; CDR3aa: CASSSDYGYTF
j_gene: TRBJ1-5; v_gene: TRBV2; abundance: few; d_gene: NA; CDR3nt: TGTGCCATCCAGGACATTGGGGGCGTTCAGCCCCAGCATTTT; CDR3aa: CAIQDIGGVQPQHF
j_gene: TRBJ1-2; v_gene: TRBV6-1; abundance: few; d_gene: NA; CDR3nt: TGTGCCAGCACAGGGACTAACTATGGCTACACCTTC; CDR3aa: CASTGTNYGYTF
j_gene: TRBJ2-3; v_gene: TRBV5-1; abundance: NA; d_gene: TRBD2; CDR3nt: TGCGCCAGCAGTCTAGGGAGTAGCGGGGATAGCACAGATACGCAGTATTTT; CDR3aa: CASSLGSSGDSTDTQYF
j_gene: TRBJ2-1; v_gene: TRBV29-1; abundance: NA; d_gene: NA; CDR3nt: TGCAGCGTAGCAGGCGGGACGAGCTCCTACAATGAGCAGTTCTTC; CDR3aa: CSVAGGTSSYNEQFF
j_gene: TRBJ1-3; v_gene: TRBV5-1; abundance: NA; d_gene: NA; CDR3nt: TGCGCCAGCAGCTTGGACCTAGTTGGCGGAAACACCATATATTTT; CDR3aa: CASSLDLVGGNTIYF
j_gene: TRBJ1-2; v_gene: TRBV11-2; abundance: few; d_gene: NA; CDR3nt: TGTGCCAGCAGCGCTCAGACTAACTATGGCTACACCTTC; CDR3aa: CASSAQTNYGYTF
j_gene: TRBJ2-4; v_gene: TRBV29-1; abundance: NA; d_gene: NA; CDR3nt: TGCAGCGTTGAAGGCGTAGCCAAAAACATTCAGTACTTC; CDR3aa: CSVEGVAKNIQYF
j_gene: TRBJ1-2; v_gene: TRBV7-3; abundance: once; d_gene: NA; CDR3nt: TGTGCCAGCAGCCCTACAGGGAACTATGGCTACACCTTC; CDR3aa: CASSPTGNYGYTF
j_gene: TRBJ2-3; v_gene: TRBV2; abundance: NA; d_gene: TRBD2; CDR3nt: TGTGCCAGCAGCCCCGGACTAGATCTAGATACGCAGTATTTT; CDR3aa: CASSPGLDLDTQYF
j_gene: TRBJ2-5; v_gene: TRBV30; abundance: NA; d_gene: NA; CDR3nt: TGTGCCTGGAGCGGGGAAGACAAACAAGAGACCCAGTACTTC; CDR3aa: CAWSGEDKQETQYF
j_gene: TRBJ2-7; v_gene: TRBV29-1; abundance: NA; d_gene: NA; CDR3nt: TGCAGCGTTGAAGATCTCGGAGAGGGTTCCTCCTACGAGCAGTACTTC; CDR3aa: CSVEDLGEGSSYEQYF
j_gene: TRBJ1-1; v_gene: TRBV7-9; abundance: NA; d_gene: NA; CDR3nt: TGTGCCAGCAGCTTTAGCAGGGAGGAAGGAGCTTTCTTT; CDR3aa: CASSFSREEGAFF
j_gene: TRBJ1-2; v_gene: TRBV4-1; abundance: NA; d_gene: TRBD1; CDR3nt: TGCGCCAGCAGCCGGACAGGGGCTCTGGACTATGGCTACACCTTC; CDR3aa: CASSRTGALDYGYTF
j_gene: TRBJ2-7; v_gene: TRBV7-9; abundance: NA; d_gene: NA; CDR3nt: TGTTCCAGCAGCCCCAGTCTCAACGAGCAGTACTTC; CDR3aa: CSSSPSLNEQYF
j_gene: TRBJ1-1; v_gene: TRBV10-3; abundance: NA; d_gene: NA; CDR3nt: TGTGCCATCACCAGGGAAATGAACACTGAAGCTTTCTTT; CDR3aa: CAITREMNTEAFF
j_gene: TRBJ2-1; v_gene: TRBV7-7; abundance: NA; d_gene: TRBD1; CDR3nt: TGTGCCAGCAGCTTAGGACAGGGGGCAAAGCAGTTCTTC; CDR3aa: CASSLGQGAKQFF
j_gene: TRBJ2-1; v_gene: TRBV29-1; abundance: NA; d_gene: NA; CDR3nt: TGCAGCACATGTAGGGGGGGCAATGAGCAGTTCTTC; CDR3aa: CSTCRGGNEQFF
j_gene: TRBJ1-2; v_gene: TRBV7-9; abundance: NA; d_gene: TRBD1; CDR3nt: TGTGCCAGCAGCTTAAGGACAGGGGTGTCGGACTATGGCTACACCTTC; CDR3aa: CASSLRTGVSDYGYTF
j_gene: TRBJ1-5; v_gene: TRBV2; abundance: NA; d_gene: TRBD1; CDR3nt: TGTGCCAGCAGTCGCGGACAGGTCAATCAGCCCCAGCATTTT; CDR3aa: CASSRGQVNQPQHF
j_gene: TRBJ1-6; v_gene: TRBV2; abundance: NA; d_gene: TRBD1; CDR3nt: TGTGCCAGCCATCTGAACCCGGGACAGGGAGGTTCACCCCTCCACTTT; CDR3aa: CASHLNPGQGGSPLHF
j_gene: TRBJ1-1; v_gene: TRBV7-9; abundance: NA; d_gene: NA; CDR3nt: TGTGCCAGCAGCTTTGTCCAGAACACTGAAGCTTTCTTT; CDR3aa: CASSFVQNTEAFF
j_gene: TRBJ1-1; v_gene: TRBV6-1; abundance: few; d_gene: NA; CDR3nt: TGTGCCAGCACCTTAGAGGGGGACACTGAAGCTTTCTTT; CDR3aa: CASTLEGDTEAFF
j_gene: TRBJ2-7; v_gene: TRBV11-2; abundance: NA; d_gene: TRBD1; CDR3nt: TGTGCCAGCAGCTTACGACAGGGGGCCGCCTACGAGCAGTACTTC; CDR3aa: CASSLRQGAAYEQYF
j_gene: TRBJ2-7; v_gene: TRBV6-5; abundance: NA; d_gene: TRBD1; CDR3nt: TGTGCCAGCCGTTCCGGGACAGGGACGGGCGAGCAGTACTTC; CDR3aa: CASRSGTGTGEQYF
j_gene: TRBJ1-6; v_gene: TRBV6-6; abundance: NA; d_gene: TRBD1; CDR3nt: TGTGCCAGCAGTTACTCTCCGATCAGGGGGAGGTCACCCCTCCACTTT; CDR3aa: CASSYSPIRGRSPLHF
j_gene: TRBJ1-1; v_gene: TRBV19; abundance: NA; d_gene: NA; CDR3nt: TGTGCCAGTAGCGTTCCGTCAGGGAAAAATGAAGCTTTCTTT; CDR3aa: CASSVPSGKNEAFF
j_gene: TRBJ2-3; v_gene: TRBV10-1; abundance: NA; d_gene: NA; CDR3nt: TGCGCCAGCAGTGCGGACTACACAGATACGCAGTATTTT; CDR3aa: CASSADYTDTQYF
j_gene: TRBJ2-2; v_gene: TRBV9; abundance: NA; d_gene: NA; CDR3nt: TGTGCCAGCAGCGTAGCTTGGACAGATGTATCCGGGGAGCTGTTTTTT; CDR3aa: CASSVAWTDVSGELFF
j_gene: TRBJ1-5; v_gene: TRBV21-1; abundance: NA; d_gene: NA; CDR3nt: TGTGCCAGCAGCAACACTGACAATCAGCCCCAGCATTTT; CDR3aa: CASSNTDNQPQHF
j_gene: TRBJ2-2; v_gene: TRBV19; abundance: NA; d_gene: TRBD2; CDR3nt: TGTGCCAGTTCTAGCGGGGGGCCCTCCACCGGGGAGCTGTTTTTT; CDR3aa: CASSSGGPSTGELFF
j_gene: TRBJ2-6; v_gene: TRBV2; abundance: NA; d_gene: TRBD2; CDR3nt: TGTGCCAGCAGTCCACGCCTGACTAGCGGGGGGGTCAGTGGGGCCAACGTCCTGACTTTC; CDR3aa: CASSPRLTSGGVSGANVLTF
j_gene: TRBJ1-1; v_gene: TRBV19; abundance: NA; d_gene: TRBD1; CDR3nt: TGTGCCAGTAGTAGCGGGACAGGGTTTATGAACACTGAAGCTTTCTTT; CDR3aa: CASSSGTGFMNTEAFF
j_gene: TRBJ2-5; v_gene: TRBV13; abundance: NA; d_gene: NA; CDR3nt: TGTGCCAGCAGCCTCTGGGGGGAAGAGACCCAGTACTTC; CDR3aa: CASSLWGEETQYF
j_gene: TRBJ1-6; v_gene: TRBV6-1; abundance: NA; d_gene: NA; CDR3nt: TGTGCCAGCGGAGCAATCTATAATTCACCCCTCCACTTT; CDR3aa: CASGAIYNSPLHF
j_gene: TRBJ1-2; v_gene: TRBV20-1; abundance: NA; d_gene: NA; CDR3nt: TGCAGTGTACCCCGGATCGGGGGCTACACCTTC; CDR3aa: CSVPRIGGYTF
j_gene: TRBJ1-1; v_gene: TRBV9; abundance: NA; d_gene: TRBD1; CDR3nt: TGTGCCAGCAGCCTTCGGACAGGGTGGTTGGCGAGGAACACTGAAGCTTTCTTT; CDR3aa: CASSLRTGWLARNTEAFF
j_gene: TRBJ2-3; v_gene: TRBV18; abundance: NA; d_gene: TRBD2; CDR3nt: TGTGCCAGCTCCTGGGGGGGAGGCACAGATACGCAGTATTTT; CDR3aa: CASSWGGGTDTQYF
j_gene: TRBJ2-5; v_gene: TRBV5-4; abundance: NA; d_gene: TRBD2; CDR3nt: TGTGCCAGCAGCTGGGGGGTGGGGGGGCAAGAGACCCAGTACTTC; CDR3aa: CASSWGVGGQETQYF
j_gene: TRBJ2-1; v_gene: TRBV23-1; abundance: NA; d_gene: TRBD2; CDR3nt: TGCGCCAGCAGCAACCAACCCCGGGGGGTACTAAACAATGAGCAGTTCTTC; CDR3aa: CASSNQPRGVLNNEQFF
j_gene: TRBJ2-3; v_gene: TRBV7-9; abundance: NA; d_gene: NA; CDR3nt: TGTGCCAGCAGCTTAGGGGGGCACACAGATACGCAGTATTTT; CDR3aa: CASSLGGHTDTQYF
j_gene: TRBJ2-1; v_gene: TRBV6-6; abundance: NA; d_gene: TRBD1; CDR3nt: TGTGCCAGCAGCCCCGGGACAGGGGCCACTGAGCAGTTCTTC; CDR3aa: CASSPGTGATEQFF
j_gene: TRBJ2-1; v_gene: TRBV29-1; abundance: NA; d_gene: NA; CDR3nt: TGCAGCGTTGATTTTGCGGCTGGTGAGCAGTTCTTC; CDR3aa: CSVDFAAGEQFF
j_gene: TRBJ1-5; v_gene: TRBV5-5; abundance: once; d_gene: TRBD1; CDR3nt: TGTGCCAGCAGCTTAGACAGGGGCAATCAGCCCCAGCATTTT; CDR3aa: CASSLDRGNQPQHF
j_gene: TRBJ2-1; v_gene: TRBV4-1; abundance: NA; d_gene: TRBD1; CDR3nt: TGCGCCAGCAGCCAAGGACCGGGACAGGGTCTTTTGGATGAGCAGTTCTTC; CDR3aa: CASSQGPGQGLLDEQFF
j_gene: TRBJ2-5; v_gene: TRBV2; abundance: NA; d_gene: NA; CDR3nt: TGTGCCAGCAGTGCACAGGCCGGAGAGACCCAGTACTTC; CDR3aa: CASSAQAGETQYF
j_gene: TRBJ2-5; v_gene: TRBV5-1; abundance: NA; d_gene: TRBD1; CDR3nt: TGCGCCAGCAGCAACGGACAGGGTAGGGGAGAGACCCAGTACTTC; CDR3aa: CASSNGQGRGETQYF